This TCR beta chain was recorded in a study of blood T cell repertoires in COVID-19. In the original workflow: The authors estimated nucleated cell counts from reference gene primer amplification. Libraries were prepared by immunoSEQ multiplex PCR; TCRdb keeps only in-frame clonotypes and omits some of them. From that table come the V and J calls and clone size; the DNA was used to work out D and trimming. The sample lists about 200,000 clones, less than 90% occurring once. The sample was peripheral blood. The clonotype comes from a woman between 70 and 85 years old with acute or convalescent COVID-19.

The CDR3 reads CASIESRRGGAADTQYF. CDR3 in DNA: TGTGCCAGCATTGAGTCCCGTCGGGGGGGGGCCGCAGATACGCAGTATTTT. The J gene is TRBJ2-3, the V gene TRBV28, with 8 bases lining up with TRBD2. This CDR3 has 17 residues. J was trimmed by 4 bases and V by 7 bases; bases with no gene match: 16. CDR1 MDHEN and CDR2 SYDVKM come from the germline V gene.